The 7 T cell receptor beta chains reported below all come from one sample, sequenced in a study of T cell changes during pregnancy in multiple sclerosis. Some clones are missing from TCRdb's copy, which holds only in-frame ones; the method was immunoSEQ multiplex PCR. The sample records around 44,000 clones, roughly nine tenths being singletons. The material sequenced was CD4+ T cells from peripheral blood mononuclear cells, taken in the second trimester of pregnancy. The receptors stem from a female donor with multiple sclerosis, enrolled in a pregnancy study.

V usage is TRBV25-1 and J usage is TRBJ2-1; D may be TRBD2 (5 bases). Germline loops: CDR1 MGHDK, CDR2 SYGVNS. The CDR3 spans 13 residues. Deletions cut 2 bases from V and 7 bases from J, with 9 bases between. For the CDR3, the DNA is TGTGCCAGCAGTGAACCCACTAGGAATGAGCAGTTCTTC. This translates into CASSEPTRNEQFF.

The V and J genes are TRBV4-3 and TRBJ2-5; 13 bases fit TRBD2. In germline, CDR1 is LGHNA, CDR2 YSLEER. V was pared by 4 bases and J by 2 bases, with 7 bases of the junction left unmatched. CDR3 size: 17 residues. The CDR3 sequence is CASSLGLAGSSQETQYF. CDR3 sequence (DNA): TGCGCCAGCAGCCTGGGACTAGCGGGGTCGTCGCAAGAGACCCAGTACTTC.

The gene calls are TRBV5-1 and TRBJ2-6, with D uncertain. Germline V gives CDR1 SGHRS, CDR2 YFSETQ. CDR3 length: 16 residues. Trimming stripped 1 base from V and 0 bases from J, with 8 bases between. The CDR3 nucleotides are TGCGCCAGCAGCTTGATACAAATCTCTGGGGCCAACGTCCTGACTTTC. Residues: CASSLIQISGANVLTF.

In DNA form, the CDR3 reads TGTGCCAGTAGTATTGGGGCTAGACACAATGAGCAGTTCTTC. Protein: CASSIGARHNEQFF. The chain joins TRBV19 to TRBJ2-1, with TRBD1 as a possible D gene (5 bases). This CDR3 has 14 amino acids. Trimming took 3 bases from V and 5 from J, leaving 11 bases between them. Germline CDR1 and CDR2: LNHDA and SQIVND (reference sequence).

This rearrangement joins TRBV2 to TRBJ1-1; 7 bases are shared with TRBD1. Germline V gene sequence: CDR1 SNHLY, CDR2 FYNNEI. The V and J ends lost 3 bases and 4 bases, in that order; junction bases with no gene match: 5. This CDR3 is 14 amino acids long. CDR3 in amino acids: CASSESQGGTEAFF. The CDR3 region has the DNA TGTGCCAGCAGTGAGTCTCAGGGGGGCACTGAAGCTTTCTTT.

This chain uses TRBV18 with TRBJ2-5; D is perhaps TRBD1 (6 bases). The CDR3 sequence is 17 residues long. Per the germline V gene, CDR1 is KGHSH and CDR2 is LQKENI. Trimming cost V 1 base and J 1 base, with 16 bases left between them. The CDR3 sequence is CASSPLTQGGPQETQYF. The CDR3 DNA sequence: TGTGCCAGCTCACCACTGACACAGGGTGGTCCCCAAGAGACCCAGTACTTC.

The rearrangement uses TRBV5-4 and TRBJ2-7; 9 positions agree with TRBD1. Germline-derived CDR1 and CDR2 are SGHNT and YYREEE (reference sequence). With 3 bases clipped from V and 0 bases from J, the junction kept 10 bases outside the gene matches. This CDR3 is 17 amino acids long. CDR3 protein: CASSSKVGTGPSYEQYF. CDR3 nucleotide sequence: TGTGCCAGCAGCTCCAAGGTGGGGACAGGGCCCTCCTACGAGCAGTACTTC.